This TCR beta chain derives from a study of T cell changes during pregnancy in multiple sclerosis. Produced via immunoSEQ multiplex PCR; TCRdb's table is partial and in-frame only. The sample consists of tens of thousands of clones, 89% of them appearing once. The CDR3 consists of 17 residues. This receptor was identified in a female donor with multiple sclerosis, enrolled in a pregnancy study. The rearrangement links TRBV21-1 to TRBJ1-6; the table names TRBD1, a call not compared with the DNA. TRBV21-1 is tagged as a pseudogene. The material sequenced was CD8+ T cells from peripheral blood mononuclear cells, taken in the third trimester of pregnancy. The CDR3 region is CASSKGAGTPYNSPLHF. The CDR3 nucleotides read TGTGCCAGCAGCAAAGGGGCAGGCACGCCGTATAATTCACCCCTCCACTTT.